The T cell receptor (beta chain) under discussion was sequenced for a study of CD8 T cells in Susac syndrome. General study findings and limits: As the study acknowledged, the number of individuals in its TCR sequencing and HLA analysis was relatively small.

This clonotype was picked up a small number of times. Its specificity is unknown. TCR beta sequencing covered blood CD8+ and CD4+ T cells. Treatment-naive patients with stable or active relapsing-remitting disease served as multiple sclerosis controls. Random-hexamer reverse transcription was applied to 0.5 to 1 ug RNA. It was immunoSEQ multiplex PCR that amplified TCR beta CDR3 across 54 Vbeta and 13 Jbeta. Each CDR3 protein gets one entry after TCRdb re-called the immunoSEQ multiplex PCR reads with MiXCR. This sample has roughly 400,000 distinct CDR3 sequences, with 75% to 90% found just once. V was clipped by 1 base and J by 2 bases, with 6 bases between them. The germline V gene encodes CDR1 SGHRS and CDR2 YFSETQ. The CDR3 sequence is 13 residues long.

This rearrangement joins TRBV5-1 to TRBJ1-1; D unclear. The sequence was collected from a human donor with multiple sclerosis. Specimen: CD8+ T cells from PBMCs. The CDR3 here is CASSLWSNTEAFF. The CDR3 region has the DNA TGCGCCAGCAGCTTGTGGTCTAACACTGAAGCTTTCTTT.